This T cell receptor (beta chain) emerged from a study of blood T cell repertoires in COVID-19. Study at large: PBMCs, B-cell-depleted T cells, or T cells were the source of the cDNA or gDNA that made up the material.

CDR1 is SGHRS, CDR2 YFSETQ, per germline. Trimming cost V 2 bases and J 6 bases; bases outside gene matches: 8. This CDR3 comprises 14 residues. Produced via immunoSEQ multiplex PCR; TCRdb's table is partial and in-frame only. The sample yields about 360,000 clones, roughly 90% seen once. The TCR originated in an older woman with COVID-19, enrolled during active disease. The chain combines TRBV5-1 with TRBJ2-7, with 7 bases lining up with TRBD2. Sequencing was performed on peripheral blood. CDR3 protein: CASSFSGGFVEQYF. The CDR3 DNA reads as TGCGCCAGCAGCTTTTCGGGGGGTTTTGTCGAGCAGTACTTC. Variable domain in full (rest from reference TRBV5-1 and TRBJ2-7): KAGVTQTPRYLIKTRGQQVTLSCSPISGHRSVSWYQQTPGQGLQFLFEYFSETQRNKGNFPGRFSGRQFSNSRSEMNVSTLELGDSALYLCASSFSGGFVEQYFGPGTRLTVT.